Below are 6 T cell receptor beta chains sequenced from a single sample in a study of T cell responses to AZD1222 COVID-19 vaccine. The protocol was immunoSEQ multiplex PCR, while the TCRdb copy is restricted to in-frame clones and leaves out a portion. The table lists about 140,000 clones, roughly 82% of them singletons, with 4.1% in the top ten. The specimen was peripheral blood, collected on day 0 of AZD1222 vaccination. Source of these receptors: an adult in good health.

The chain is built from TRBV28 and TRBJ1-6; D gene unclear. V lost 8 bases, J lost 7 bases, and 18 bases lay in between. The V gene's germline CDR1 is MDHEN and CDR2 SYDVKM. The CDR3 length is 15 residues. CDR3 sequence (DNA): TGTGCCAGCGGAAGCTACGGGGTCGGGAATTCACCCCTCCACTTT. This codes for CASGSYGVGNSPLHF.

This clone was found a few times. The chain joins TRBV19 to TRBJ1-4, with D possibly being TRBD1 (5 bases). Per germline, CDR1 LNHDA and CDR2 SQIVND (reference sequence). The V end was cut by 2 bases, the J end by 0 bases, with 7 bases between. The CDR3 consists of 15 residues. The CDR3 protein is CASSIQGATNEKLFF. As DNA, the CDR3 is TGTGCCAGTAGTATACAGGGAGCAACTAATGAAAAACTGTTTTTT.

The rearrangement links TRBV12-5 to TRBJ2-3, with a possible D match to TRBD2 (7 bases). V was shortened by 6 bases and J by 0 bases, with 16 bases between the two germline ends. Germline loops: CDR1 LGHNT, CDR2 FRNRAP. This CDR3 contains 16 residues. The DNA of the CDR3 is TGTGCTAGTGGCAAAGGGGGGGCCTCTAGCACAGATACGCAGTATTTT. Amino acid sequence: CASGKGGASSTDTQYF.

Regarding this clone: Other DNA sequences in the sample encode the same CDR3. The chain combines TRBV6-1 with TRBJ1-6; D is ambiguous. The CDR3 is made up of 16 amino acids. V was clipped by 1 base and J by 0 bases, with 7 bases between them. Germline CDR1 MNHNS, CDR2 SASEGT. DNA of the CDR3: TGTGCCAGCAGTGAAGGGGAAGGCTCCTATAATTCACCCCTCCACTTT. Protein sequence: CASSEGEGSYNSPLHF.

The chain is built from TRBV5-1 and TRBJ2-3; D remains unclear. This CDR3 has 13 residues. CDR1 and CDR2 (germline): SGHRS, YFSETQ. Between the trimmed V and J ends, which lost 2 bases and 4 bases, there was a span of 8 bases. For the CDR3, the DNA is TGCGCCAGCAGCTTCGACCGTCCAGATACGCAGTATTTT. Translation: CASSFDRPDTQYF.

This CDR3 is CSASGSDRGSNQPQHF. In DNA, the CDR3 is TGCAGTGCTAGTGGGTCGGACAGGGGAAGCAATCAGCCCCAGCATTTT. V usage is TRBV20-1 and J usage is TRBJ1-5, with 9 bases matching TRBD1. The CDR3 spans 16 residues. Germline V gene sequence: CDR1 DFQATT, CDR2 SNEGSKA (reference sequence). The junction had 7 bases not matched to a gene; V was cut back by 3 bases and J by 1 base.